This T cell receptor beta chain comes out of a study of OX40 agonist ivuxolimab in advanced cancers. Some background on the complete study: Ivuxolimab, which targeted the costimulatory receptor OX40 (CD134), was an agonistic, fully human IgG2 monoclonal antibody. Intravenous ivuxolimab was administered to patients every 2 weeks at six dose levels: 0.01, 0.1, 0.3, 1.5, 3 and 10 mg/kg. Of the 50 to 55 patients in dose escalation, 19 had hepatocellular carcinoma, about 15 had melanoma, 9 had renal cell carcinoma and 9 had head and neck cancer. The dose-escalation cohort was around 83% male with a mean age of approximately 59 years, ranging from roughly 23 to 79. Patients were allowed to have had prior anti-PD-1, anti-PD-L1 or anti-CTLA-4 therapy, and 30% to 50% of the dose-escalation patients had previously received checkpoint inhibitors. Partial responses occurred in three dose-escalation patients: two with cutaneous melanoma and one with hepatocellular carcinoma. The purpose of peripheral TCRbeta sequencing was to test whether ivuxolimab changed TCR sequence diversity and led to clonal T-cell expansion. The paper reports the monotherapy dose-escalation portion (N of about 50 patients) of the phase I ivuxolimab trial.

Trimming accounts for 2 bases at V and 8 bases at J, while the number of junction bases matched to no gene is 10. CDR1 and CDR2 were assigned from the germline V gene (reference sequence) as SGHNT and YYREEE. From the cysteine through the phenylalanine, the CDR3 covers 17 amino acids. Of all the DNA, just the CDR3 is kept, 51 bases in frame from base 1. To sequence the TCRbeta CDR3 region, genomic DNA was isolated from the sorted cells. The immunoSEQ Assay was used to sequence the TCRbeta CDR3 regions. What TCRdb holds here is the immuneACCESS table cut down to in-frame rearrangements. Part of the clones is not present; checked against another copy, under half of the missing clones reflect an unresolved V gene, and the others are unexplained. This sample is represented by around 35,000 clones; approximately 72% of them were singletons. Together, the top ten hold 9.5% to 15% of the sample. Study-wide findings and limitations: On average, CD8+ T cells showed more expanded clones than CD4+ T cells after ivuxolimab. In the 0.1-3.0 mg/kg groups, partial responders had among the lowest normalized peripheral clonal expansion, particularly in CD8+ T cells. Low levels of normalized T-cell clonal expansion were also seen in some patients who did not respond. At doses from 0.1 to 3.0 mg/kg, clonal expansion was seen in both CD4+ and CD8+ blood T cells between baseline and week 6. The antigen specificity of the clonally expanded peripheral T cells was not determined.

Patients with autoimmune disease history or receiving systemic immunosuppression were excluded from the trial. In every dose cohort, peripheral blood was drawn for TCR sequencing at baseline, cycle 4 day 1, and cycle 7 day 1. Samples were obtained from an open-label, multicenter, first-in-human phase I dose-escalation trial of ivuxolimab. The trial enrolled adults with locally advanced or metastatic head and neck squamous cell, hepatocellular, melanoma or renal cell carcinoma. Before TCR sequencing, CD4+ T cells and CD8+ T cells from peripheral blood were sorted into separate populations. As to this clone: What this receptor recognizes is not known. No much larger clone exists at a distance of one base, and base qualities are not known.

The sequencing here drew on CD4+ or CD8+ T cells sorted from blood, taken in a trial of the OX40 agonist ivuxolimab. This chain joins TRBV5-4 to TRBJ2-1; TRBD2 lines up with 13 middle nucleotides. The source of this sequence is an adult with an advanced solid tumor such as melanoma, head and neck, liver or kidney cancer. The CDR3 has the sequence CASSFGLAGAKTHEQFF. The DNA sequence follows: TGTGCCAGCAGCTTCGGACTAGCGGGGGCAAAGACGCATGAGCAGTTCTTC.